Ten or more counts support the clone carrying this T cell receptor (beta chain). What it recognizes is unknown. Through Arm-PCR of CDR3 regions and iRepertoire HTBI primers, TCR beta libraries were built. Each CDR3 protein gets one entry after TCRdb re-called the multiplex PCR reads with MiXCR. This sample has some 340,000 distinct CDR3 sequences; approximately 12% occur once, and the top ten carry under 20%. This specimen comes from a study of regulatory T cells in long-lasting Graves disease. Overall study findings and caveats: Fewer public clonotypes were shared by new patients (under 1,000) than by persistent patients (around 2,900).

Looked up from germline, CDR1 is SGHTA and CDR2 is FQGTGA. Trimming removed 1 base at V and 9 bases at J, with 16 bases between. The length of the CDR3 is 15 residues. The time point: newly diagnosed GD, antithyroid drugs for less than 3 months. PBMC-derived RNA was used for the TCR library. The same data also contributed to another study, on T cells in Graves' hyperthyroidism and ophthalmopathy. This second report adds: Stable hyperthyroidism and ophthalmopathy were separated using 13 V-J signatures.

The rearrangement joins TRBV7-3 to TRBJ2-1; perhaps TRBD1 as D (6 bases). The input for sequencing was peripheral blood mononuclear cells (PBMCs), taken at new diagnosis, from a patient treated with antithyroid drugs. This receptor was obtained from a woman in her late teens or twenties with Graves disease. The CDR3 DNA reads TGTGCCAGCAGCTTAAACCGAGGACAGAGGGGTGAGCAGTTCTTC. Protein sequence: CASSLNRGQRGEQFF.